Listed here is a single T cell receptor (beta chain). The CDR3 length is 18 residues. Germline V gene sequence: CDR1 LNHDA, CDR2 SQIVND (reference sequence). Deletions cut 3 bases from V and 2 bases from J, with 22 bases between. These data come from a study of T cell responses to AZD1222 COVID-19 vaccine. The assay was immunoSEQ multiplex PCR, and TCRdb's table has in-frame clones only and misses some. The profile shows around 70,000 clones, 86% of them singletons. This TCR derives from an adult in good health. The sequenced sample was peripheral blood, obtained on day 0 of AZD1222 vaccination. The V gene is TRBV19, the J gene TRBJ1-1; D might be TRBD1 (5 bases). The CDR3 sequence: CASSMDGGTMTSNTEAFF. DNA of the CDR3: TGTGCCAGTAGTATGGATGGTGGGACCATGACAAGTAACACTGAAGCTTTCTTT.